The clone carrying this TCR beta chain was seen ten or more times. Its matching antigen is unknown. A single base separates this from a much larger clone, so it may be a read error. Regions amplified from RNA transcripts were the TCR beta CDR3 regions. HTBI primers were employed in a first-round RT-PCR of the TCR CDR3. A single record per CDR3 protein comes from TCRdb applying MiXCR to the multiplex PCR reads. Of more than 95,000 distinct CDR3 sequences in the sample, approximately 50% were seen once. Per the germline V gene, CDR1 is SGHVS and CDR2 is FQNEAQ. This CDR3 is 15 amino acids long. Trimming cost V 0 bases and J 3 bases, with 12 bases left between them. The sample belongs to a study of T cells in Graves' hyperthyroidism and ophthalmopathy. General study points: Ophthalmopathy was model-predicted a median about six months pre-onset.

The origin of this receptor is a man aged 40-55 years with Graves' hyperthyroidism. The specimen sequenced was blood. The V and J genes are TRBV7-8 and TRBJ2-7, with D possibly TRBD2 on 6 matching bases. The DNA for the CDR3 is TGTGCCAGCAGCTTAGCGCCCGGCGGGAACTACGAGCAGTACTTC. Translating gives CASSLAPGGNYEQYF. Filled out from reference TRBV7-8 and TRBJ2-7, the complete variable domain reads GAGVSQSPRYKVAKRGQDVALRCDPISGHVSLFWYQQALGQGPEFLTYFQNEAQLDKSGLPSDRFFAERPEGSVSTLKIQRTQQEDSAVYLCASSLAPGGNYEQYFGPGTRLTVT.